This TCR beta chain is from a study of cytomegalovirus exposure and HLA in healthy donors. PCR involved 60 Vbeta and 13 Jbeta primers. Profiled with immunoSEQ multiplex PCR; TCRdb holds only in-frame clones, not every one. Of more than 95,000 clones listed, roughly 82% are singletons. All donors participated as healthy donors of bone marrow. The V gene's germline CDR1 is SGHAT and CDR2 FQNNGV. The V segment lost 8 bases and the J segment 4 bases; nucleotides outside the gene matches: 8. There are 14 residues in the CDR3. V usage is TRBV11-2 and J usage is TRBJ1-3, with 7 nucleotides matching TRBD1. The sequenced sample consisted of PBMCs. This receptor was obtained from a woman in her thirties or forties in good health and CMV-seropositive. CDR3 loop: CASSGRGQGNTIYF. The CDR3 coding sequence is TGTGCCAGCTCGGGTAGGGGGCAAGGAAACACCATATATTTT.